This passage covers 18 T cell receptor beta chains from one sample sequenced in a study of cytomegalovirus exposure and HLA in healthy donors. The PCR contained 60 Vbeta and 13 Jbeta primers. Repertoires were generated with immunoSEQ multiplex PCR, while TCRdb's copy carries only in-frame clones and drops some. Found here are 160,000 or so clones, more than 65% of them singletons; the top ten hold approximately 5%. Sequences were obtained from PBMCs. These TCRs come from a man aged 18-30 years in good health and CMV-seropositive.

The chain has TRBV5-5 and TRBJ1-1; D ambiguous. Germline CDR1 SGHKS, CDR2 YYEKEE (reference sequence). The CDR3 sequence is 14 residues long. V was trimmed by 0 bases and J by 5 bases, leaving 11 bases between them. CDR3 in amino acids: CASSLVLGETEAFF. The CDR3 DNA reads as TGTGCCAGCAGCTTGGTCCTAGGCGAGACTGAAGCTTTCTTT.

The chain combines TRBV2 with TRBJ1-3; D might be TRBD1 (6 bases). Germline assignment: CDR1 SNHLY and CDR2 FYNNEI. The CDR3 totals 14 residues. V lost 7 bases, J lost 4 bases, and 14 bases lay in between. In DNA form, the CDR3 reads TGTGCCAGCAAACCAACAGGGACGGGAAACACCATATATTTT. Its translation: CASKPTGTGNTIYF. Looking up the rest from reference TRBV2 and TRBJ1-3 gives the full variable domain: EPEVTQTPSHQVTQMGQEVILRCVPISNHLYFYWYRQILGQKVEFLVSFYNNEISEKSEIFDDQFSVERPDGSNFTLKIRSTKLEDSAMYFCASKPTGTGNTIYFGEGSWLTVV.

The CDR3 nucleotides read TGCAGCGGGCATACCGGGACAGAAAACACTGAAGCTTTCTTT. The encoded protein is CSGHTGTENTEAFF. The V call is TRBV29-1, the J call TRBJ1-1, with 7 bases that match TRBD1. The CDR3 totals 14 residues. Germline values: CDR1 SQVTM, CDR2 ANQGSEA. V was clipped by 7 bases and J by 2 bases; unmatched bases: 10.

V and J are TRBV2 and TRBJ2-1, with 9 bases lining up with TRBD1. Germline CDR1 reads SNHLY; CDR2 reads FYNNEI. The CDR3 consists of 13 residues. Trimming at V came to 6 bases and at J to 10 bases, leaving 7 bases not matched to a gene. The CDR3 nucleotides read TGTGCCAGCAGCGCGGGACAGGGAGCCGAGCAGTTCTTC. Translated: CASSAGQGAEQFF.

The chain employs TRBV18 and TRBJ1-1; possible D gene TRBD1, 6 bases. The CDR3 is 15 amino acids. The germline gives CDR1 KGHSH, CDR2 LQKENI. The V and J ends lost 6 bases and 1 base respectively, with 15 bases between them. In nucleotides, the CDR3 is TGTGCCAGCTCGCCCCAGTTACAGGGGAACACTGAAGCTTTCTTT. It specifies CASSPQLQGNTEAFF.

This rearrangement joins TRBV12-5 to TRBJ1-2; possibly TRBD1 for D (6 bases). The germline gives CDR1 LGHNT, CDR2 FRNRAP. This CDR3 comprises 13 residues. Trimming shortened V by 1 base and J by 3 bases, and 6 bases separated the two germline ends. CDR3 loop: CASGLGTDYGYTF. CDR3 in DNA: TGTGCTAGTGGTTTGGGGACAGACTATGGCTACACCTTC.

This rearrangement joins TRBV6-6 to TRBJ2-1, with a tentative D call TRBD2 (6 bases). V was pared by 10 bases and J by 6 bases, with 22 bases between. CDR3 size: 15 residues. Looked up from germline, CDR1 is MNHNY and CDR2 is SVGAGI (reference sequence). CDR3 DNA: TGTGCCATCCAGTGGGAGGACAATCGGTTCAATGAGCAGTTCTTC. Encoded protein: CAIQWEDNRFNEQFF.

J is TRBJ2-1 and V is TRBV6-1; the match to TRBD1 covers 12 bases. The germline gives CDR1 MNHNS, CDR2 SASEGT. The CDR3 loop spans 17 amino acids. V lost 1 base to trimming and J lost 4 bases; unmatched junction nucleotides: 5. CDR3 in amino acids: CASSEVGTGGVYNEQFF. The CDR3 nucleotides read TGTGCCAGCAGTGAAGTGGGGACAGGGGGCGTATACAATGAGCAGTTCTTC.

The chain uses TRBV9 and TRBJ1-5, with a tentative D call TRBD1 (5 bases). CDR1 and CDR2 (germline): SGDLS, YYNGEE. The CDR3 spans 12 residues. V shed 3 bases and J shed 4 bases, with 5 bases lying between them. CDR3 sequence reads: CASSEGNQPQHF. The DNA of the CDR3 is TGTGCCAGCAGCGAGGGGAATCAGCCCCAGCATTTT.

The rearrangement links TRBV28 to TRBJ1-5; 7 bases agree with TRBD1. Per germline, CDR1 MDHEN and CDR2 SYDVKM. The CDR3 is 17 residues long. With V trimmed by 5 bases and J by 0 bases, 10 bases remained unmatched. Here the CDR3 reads CASSHRQGHYSNQPQHF. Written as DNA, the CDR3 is TGTGCCAGCAGTCACCGACAGGGCCACTATAGCAATCAGCCCCAGCATTTT.

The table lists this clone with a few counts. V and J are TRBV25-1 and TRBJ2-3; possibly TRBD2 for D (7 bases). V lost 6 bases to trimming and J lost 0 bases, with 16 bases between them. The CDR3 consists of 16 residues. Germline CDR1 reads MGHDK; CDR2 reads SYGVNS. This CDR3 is CASSNREGTSTDTQYF. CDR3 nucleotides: TGTGCCAGCAGCAACAGGGAGGGAACTAGCACAGATACGCAGTATTTT.

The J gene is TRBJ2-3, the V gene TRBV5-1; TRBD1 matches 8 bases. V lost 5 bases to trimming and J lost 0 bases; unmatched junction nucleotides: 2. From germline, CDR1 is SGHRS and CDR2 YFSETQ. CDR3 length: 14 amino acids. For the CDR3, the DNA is TGCGCCAGCAGGTACAGGGGGAGCACAGATACGCAGTATTTT. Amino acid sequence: CASRYRGSTDTQYF.

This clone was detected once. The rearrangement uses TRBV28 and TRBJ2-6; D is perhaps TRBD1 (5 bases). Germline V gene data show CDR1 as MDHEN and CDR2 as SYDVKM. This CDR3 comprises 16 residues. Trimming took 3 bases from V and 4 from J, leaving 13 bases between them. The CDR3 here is CASSLVQGPGANVLTF. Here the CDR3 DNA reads TGTGCCAGCAGTTTGGTCCAGGGTCCCGGGGCCAACGTCCTGACTTTC.

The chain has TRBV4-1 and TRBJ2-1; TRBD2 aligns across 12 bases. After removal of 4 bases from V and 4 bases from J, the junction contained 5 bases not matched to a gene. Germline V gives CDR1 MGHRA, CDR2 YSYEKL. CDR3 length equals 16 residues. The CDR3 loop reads CASSPQLAGGYNEQFF. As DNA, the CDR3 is TGCGCCAGCAGCCCACAACTAGCGGGAGGTTACAATGAGCAGTTCTTC.

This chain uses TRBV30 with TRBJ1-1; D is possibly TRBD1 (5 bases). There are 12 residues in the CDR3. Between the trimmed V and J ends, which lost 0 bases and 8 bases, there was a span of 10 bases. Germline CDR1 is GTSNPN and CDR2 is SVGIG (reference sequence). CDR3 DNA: TGTGCCTGGAGTGTAGGACAAACCGAAGCTTTCTTT. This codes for CAWSVGQTEAFF.

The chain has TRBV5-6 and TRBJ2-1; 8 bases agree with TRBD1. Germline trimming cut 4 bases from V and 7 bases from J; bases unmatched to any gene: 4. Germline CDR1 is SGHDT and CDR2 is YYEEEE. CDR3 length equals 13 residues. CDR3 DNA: TGTGCCAGCAGCCTGGACAGGGTGAATGAGCAGTTCTTC. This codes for CASSLDRVNEQFF.

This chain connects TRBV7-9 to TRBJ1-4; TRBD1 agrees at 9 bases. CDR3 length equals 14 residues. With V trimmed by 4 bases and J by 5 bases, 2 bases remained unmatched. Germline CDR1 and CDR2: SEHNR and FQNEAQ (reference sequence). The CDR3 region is CASSYGTGNEKLFF. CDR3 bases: TGTGCCAGCAGCTACGGGACAGGGAATGAAAAACTGTTTTTT.

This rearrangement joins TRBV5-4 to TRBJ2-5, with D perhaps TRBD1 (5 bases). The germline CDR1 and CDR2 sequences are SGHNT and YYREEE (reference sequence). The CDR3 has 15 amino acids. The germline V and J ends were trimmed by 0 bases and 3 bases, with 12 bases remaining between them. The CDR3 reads CASSLARDGEETQYF. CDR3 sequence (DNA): TGTGCCAGCAGCTTGGCCAGGGATGGGGAAGAGACCCAGTACTTC.